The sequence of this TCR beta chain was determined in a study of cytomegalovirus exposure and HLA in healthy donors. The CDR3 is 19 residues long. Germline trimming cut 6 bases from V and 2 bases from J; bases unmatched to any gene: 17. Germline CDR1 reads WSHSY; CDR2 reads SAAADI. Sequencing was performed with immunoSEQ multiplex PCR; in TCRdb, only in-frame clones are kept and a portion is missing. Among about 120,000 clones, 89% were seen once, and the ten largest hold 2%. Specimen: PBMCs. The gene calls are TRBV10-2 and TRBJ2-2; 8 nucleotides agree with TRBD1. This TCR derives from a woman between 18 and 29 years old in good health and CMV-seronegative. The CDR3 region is CASSSPPGATGDNTGELFF. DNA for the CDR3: TGCGCCAGCAGCTCCCCACCGGGGGCGACAGGGGATAACACCGGGGAGCTGTTTTTT.